This section outlines one TCR beta chain sequence together with its context. This clonotype occurred many times. This clone's antigen is unknown. Per-nucleotide qualities are absent, and no much larger clonotype sits a single base away. The germline V and J ends show losses of 5 bases and 2 bases respectively, and no gene match explains 4 bases of the junction. The CDR3, from cysteine to phenylalanine, totals 13 residues. Left in the record is the CDR3 DNA by itself, 39 bases read in frame from the first base. CDR1 DFQATT and CDR2 SNEGSKA are derived from the germline V gene (reference sequence). The TCR beta CDR3 regions were amplified from the RNA transcripts. A first-round RT-PCR of the TCR CDR3 used the HTBI primer set with the Qiagen OneStep RT-PCR kit. A second multiplex PCR round built the libraries, followed by size selection and purification. Libraries were sequenced paired-end with 100 bp reads on an Illumina HiSeq2000. As for how the authors treated the data: SOAPnuke was used to process the raw data, with reads discarded if the reads contained adapters or uncalled bases, had a mean Phred below 15, or lacked an exact constant-primer or identifier match. COPE v1.2.5 was used to merge high-quality paired reads, and clonotypes were defined as unique nucleotide sequences. Clonotypes were aligned to IMGT TRBV, TRBD and TRBJ reference segments using MiTCR v1.1. The analysis included only V-J combinations with a frequency above 0.0001, which together covered roughly 99% of the repertoires. A TCS score was defined as the ratio between F50 (clonal expansion) and ExV (chaos), using BLOSUM62-based TCRdist between CDR3 peptides within each V-J. Welch's t-statistics and random forest reduced 514 V-J features to under 15, which were used in a naive Bayes classifier (R e1071). The public reads were reprocessed in TCRdb via fastp at Q25 and MiXCR, keeping in-frame beta chains. Each entry is one CDR3 protein sequence, shown with its most common DNA and genes. The V and J calls follow TCRdb's processing rather than the paper's. The sample data list 360,000 or so distinct CDR3 sequences, and less than 20% of these were observed just once. Roughly a sixth of the sample is in the top ten clones.

Ophthalmopathy patients had moderately to severely active disease, with a Clinical Activity Score of 3 or more, a NOSPECS grade of 4 or more, and a disease duration of less than 3 months. Exclusion was applied to patients with uncontrolled infections, other autoimmune diseases, pregnancy or lactation. Clinical symptoms, serum thyroxine and TRAb, thyroid ultrasound, and orbital computed tomography formed the basis for the diagnoses. Ficoll-Paque density gradient centrifugation was used to isolate PBMCs from around 10 ml of fresh peripheral blood. Total RNA was extracted with Trizol reagent, and quality was checked on an Agilent 2100 Bioanalyzer. This sample is drawn from a study of T cells in Graves' hyperthyroidism and ophthalmopathy (dated by TCRdb to between 2018 and 2021). The study in broad terms: Peripheral blood samples were taken at initial diagnosis, before any treatment was given. Prospective prediction of ophthalmopathy was tested in an independent validation cohort of 18 to 20 hyperthyroidism patients and 17 patients who later progressed to ophthalmopathy. Thyroid tissue and blood T-cell repertoires from more than five Graves' hyperthyroidism patients were also compared in the study. The paper reports TCR Vbeta CDR3 sequencing of more than 120 peripheral blood samples: 40 or so ophthalmopathy, fewer than 85 hyperthyroidism and approximately 17 progressor patients. Following sampling, methimazole starting at 30 mg daily was given to hyperthyroidism patients, and high-dose intravenous methylprednisolone was given to ophthalmopathy patients. TCR V-J signatures able to tell the groups apart were searched for in a discovery cohort of approximately 95 patients, of whom more than 40 had Graves' ophthalmopathy and about 60 had stable Graves' hyperthyroidism. The 100 or so discovery patients were randomly divided into training and test sets at a 7:3 ratio. The full study reports these points: In cross-validation, a model built on a 13 V-J signature told ophthalmopathy apart from stable hyperthyroidism with under 90% sensitivity and roughly 83% specificity, and in testing the same model reached 80%/75%. Sample size was not statistically predetermined, and investigators were not blinded to group allocation. In validation, the model predicted progression to ophthalmopathy a median of about 5.9 months before onset, with over 55% sensitivity and roughly 72% specificity. Most expanded thyroid clonotypes (frequency above 0.001) were also detected in blood, suggesting blood repertoires may reflect thyroid immune responses.

The sequence came from a woman aged 35 to 49 with Graves' ophthalmopathy. The sample was blood. In this chain, TRBV20-1 is recombined with TRBJ2-5; the central 8 bases match TRBD2. The CDR3 loop reads CSAPGGGQETQYF. In nucleotides, the sequence is TGCAGTGCTCCGGGGGGGGGGCAAGAGACCCAGTACTTC.